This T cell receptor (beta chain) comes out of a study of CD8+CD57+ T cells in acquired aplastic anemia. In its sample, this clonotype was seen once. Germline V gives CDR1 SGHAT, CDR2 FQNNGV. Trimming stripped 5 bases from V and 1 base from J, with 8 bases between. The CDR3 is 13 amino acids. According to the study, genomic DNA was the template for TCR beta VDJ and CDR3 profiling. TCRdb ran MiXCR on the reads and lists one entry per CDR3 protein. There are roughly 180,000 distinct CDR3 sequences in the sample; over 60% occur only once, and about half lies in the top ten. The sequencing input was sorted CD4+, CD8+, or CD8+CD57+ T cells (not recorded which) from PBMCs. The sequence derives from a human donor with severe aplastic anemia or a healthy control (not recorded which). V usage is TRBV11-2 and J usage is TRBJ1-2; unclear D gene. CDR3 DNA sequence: TGTGCCAGCAGCATACAGAATAACTATGGCTACACCTTC. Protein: CASSIQNNYGYTF.